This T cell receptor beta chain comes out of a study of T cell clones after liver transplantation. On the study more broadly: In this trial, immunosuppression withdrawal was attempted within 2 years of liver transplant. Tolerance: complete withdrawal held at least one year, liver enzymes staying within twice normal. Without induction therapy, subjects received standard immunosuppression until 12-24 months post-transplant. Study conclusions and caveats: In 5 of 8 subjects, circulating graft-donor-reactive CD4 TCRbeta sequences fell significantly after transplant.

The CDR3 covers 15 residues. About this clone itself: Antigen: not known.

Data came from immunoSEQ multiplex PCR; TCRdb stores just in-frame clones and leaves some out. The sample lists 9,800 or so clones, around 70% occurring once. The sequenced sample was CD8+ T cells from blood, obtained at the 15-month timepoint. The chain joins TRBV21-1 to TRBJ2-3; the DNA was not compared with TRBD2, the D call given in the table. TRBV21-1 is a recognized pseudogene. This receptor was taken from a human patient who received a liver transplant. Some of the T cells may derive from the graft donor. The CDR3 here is CASRSGTSATDTQYF. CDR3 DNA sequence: TGTGCCAGCAGGTCCGGGACTAGCGCCACAGATACGCAGTATTTT.